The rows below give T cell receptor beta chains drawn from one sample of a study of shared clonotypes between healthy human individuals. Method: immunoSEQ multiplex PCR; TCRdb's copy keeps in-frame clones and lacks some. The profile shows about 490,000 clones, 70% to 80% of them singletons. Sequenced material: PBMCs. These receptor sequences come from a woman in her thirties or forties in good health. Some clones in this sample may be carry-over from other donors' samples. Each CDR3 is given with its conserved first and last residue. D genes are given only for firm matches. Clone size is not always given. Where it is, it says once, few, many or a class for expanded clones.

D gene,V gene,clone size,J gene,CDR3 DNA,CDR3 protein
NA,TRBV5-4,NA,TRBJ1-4,TGTGCCAGCAGCGACCGGGGTGAAAAACTGTTTTTT,CASSDRGEKLFF
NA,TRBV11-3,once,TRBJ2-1,TGTGCCAGCAGCCTGATGTCCGGGAATGAGCAGTTCTTC,CASSLMSGNEQFF
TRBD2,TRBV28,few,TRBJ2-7,TGTGCCAGCACGAGACTAGCGGGAGATCGGGAGCAGTACTTC,CASTRLAGDREQYF
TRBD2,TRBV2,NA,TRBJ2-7,TGTGCCAGCTTGGCTAGCGGGAGTTGGAACGAGCAGTACTTC,CASLASGSWNEQYF
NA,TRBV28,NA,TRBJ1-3,TGTGCCAGCACTATCGACAGGATGCGGAGGAACACCATATATTTT,CASTIDRMRRNTIYF
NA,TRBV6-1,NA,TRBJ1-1,TGTGCCACCACCCTCGGATACACTGAAGCTTTCTTT,CATTLGYTEAFF
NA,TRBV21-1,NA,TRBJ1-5,TGTGCCAGCAGCAGCCACCGGGACAGGGCTGACAATCAGCCCCAGCATTTT,CASSSHRDRADNQPQHF
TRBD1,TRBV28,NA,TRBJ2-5,TGTGCCAGCATCCCCGACAGGGGAGTAGGGGAGACCCAGTACTTC,CASIPDRGVGETQYF
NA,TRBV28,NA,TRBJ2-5,TGTGCCAGCAGTTTACCACTAGCTGGGCAAGAGACCCAGTACTTC,CASSLPLAGQETQYF
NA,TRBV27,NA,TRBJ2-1,TGTGCCAGCAGTTTTATGGTGTCAGGGGAAAGGCAGTTCTTC,CASSFMVSGERQFF
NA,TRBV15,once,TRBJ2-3,TGTGCCACCAGCAGAGAGGGGAGGACTGCAGGCACAGATACGCAGTATTTT,CATSREGRTAGTDTQYF
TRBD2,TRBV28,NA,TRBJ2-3,TGTGCCAGCAGACCACCTAGCGGGAGGGCAGGGGATACGCAGTATTTT,CASRPPSGRAGDTQYF
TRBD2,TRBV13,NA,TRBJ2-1,TGTGCCAGCAGGCCTCCCACTAGCGGGAGTGGCAATGAGCAGTTCTTC,CASRPPTSGSGNEQFF
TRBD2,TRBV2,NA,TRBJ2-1,TGTGCCAGCAGCCTAGCGGATTACAATGAGCAGTTCTTC,CASSLADYNEQFF
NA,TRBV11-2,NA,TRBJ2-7,TGTGCCAGCAGCTCTCGAGGTTTTTACGAGCAGTACTTC,CASSSRGFYEQYF
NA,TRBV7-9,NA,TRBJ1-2,TGTGCCAGCAGCTTGGATTTTTTTGGCTACACCTTC,CASSLDFFGYTF
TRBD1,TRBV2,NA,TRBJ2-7,TGTGCCAGCAGTGGAAACAGGGGAACGATCTACGAGCAGTACTTC,CASSGNRGTIYEQYF
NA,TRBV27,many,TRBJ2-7,TGTGCCAGCAGTCCACCAGGGCGTGGGCAGTACTTC,CASSPPGRGQYF
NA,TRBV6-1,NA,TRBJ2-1,TGTGCCATCAGTGGAGGAGAAGGTGAGCAGTTCTTC,CAISGGEGEQFF
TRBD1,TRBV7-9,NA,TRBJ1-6,TGTGCCAGCAGCTCCGACAGGGTGTCACCCCTCCACTTT,CASSSDRVSPLHF
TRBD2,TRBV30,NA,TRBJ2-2,TGTGCCTGGAGTGTTTCAGCGGGAACGACCGGGGAGCTGTTTTTT,CAWSVSAGTTGELFF
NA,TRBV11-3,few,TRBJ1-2,TGTGCCAGCAGCTTATCCGGCTATGGCTACACCTTC,CASSLSGYGYTF
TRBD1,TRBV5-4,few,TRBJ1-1,TGTGCCAGCAGCCAGGGACAGACGAACACTGAAGCTTTCTTT,CASSQGQTNTEAFF
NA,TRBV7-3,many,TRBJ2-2,TGTGCCAGCAGCTTATACAAAAACACCGGGACCGGGGAGCTGTTTTTT,CASSLYKNTGTGELFF
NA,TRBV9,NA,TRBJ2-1,TGTGCCAGCAGCGTCGGGAGCGGCTCCTACAATGAGCAGTTCTTC,CASSVGSGSYNEQFF
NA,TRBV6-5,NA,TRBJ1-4,TGTGCCAGCAGTTTGTTCGGCATGGCTAATGAAAAACTGTTTTTT,CASSLFGMANEKLFF
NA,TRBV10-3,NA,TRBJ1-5,TGTGCCATCAGTTCCCCCGATCAGCCCCAGCATTTT,CAISSPDQPQHF
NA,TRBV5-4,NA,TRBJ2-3,TGTGCCAGCAGCTTTAGGGGCACAGATACGCAGTATTTT,CASSFRGTDTQYF
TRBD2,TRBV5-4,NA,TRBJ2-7,TGTGCCAGCAGCTCCCGGACAGCGGGAGCCTACGAGCAGTACTTC,CASSSRTAGAYEQYF
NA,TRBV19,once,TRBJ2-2,TGTGCCAGTATTCCAAGGTCTAGGGCGGACACCGGGGAGCTGTTTTTT,CASIPRSRADTGELFF
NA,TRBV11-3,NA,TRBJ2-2,TGTGCCAGCAGCTTAGGGCCTACCCCCGGGACGAACACCGGGGAGCTGTTTTTT,CASSLGPTPGTNTGELFF
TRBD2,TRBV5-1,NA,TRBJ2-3,TGCGCCAGCAGCGGCCAGGGACTAGCTTCTGCAGATACGCAGTATTTT,CASSGQGLASADTQYF
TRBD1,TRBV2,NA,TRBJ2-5,TGTGCCAGCAGCACCCGACAGGGTTTATCAGAGACCCAGTACTTC,CASSTRQGLSETQYF
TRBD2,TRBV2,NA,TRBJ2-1,TGTGCCAGCAGGCTCGCAGGACTAGCGGGAGGCTCCTACAATGAGCAGTTCTTC,CASRLAGLAGGSYNEQFF
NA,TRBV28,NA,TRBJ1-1,TGTGCCAGCAGCAGCCCGGGGATGAACACTGAAGCTTTCTTT,CASSSPGMNTEAFF
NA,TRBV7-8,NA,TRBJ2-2,TGTGCCAGCAGCGATCGACCGCACGGGGAGCTGTTTTTT,CASSDRPHGELFF
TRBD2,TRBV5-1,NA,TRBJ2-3,TGCGCCAGCAGCTCAGGACTAGCGGGAGTTGATACGCAGTATTTT,CASSSGLAGVDTQYF
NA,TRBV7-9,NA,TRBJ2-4,TGTGCCAGCAGCTTAGTCGGGGTGGGCATTCAGTACTTC,CASSLVGVGIQYF
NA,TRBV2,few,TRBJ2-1,TGTGCCAGCAGCATACTAGGCTACAATGAGCAGTTCTTC,CASSILGYNEQFF
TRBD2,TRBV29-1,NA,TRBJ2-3,TGCAGCGTGGAACCTACCGGGGCGGGAGGGCCCCCAGATACGCAGTATTTT,CSVEPTGAGGPPDTQYF
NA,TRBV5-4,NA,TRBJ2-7,TGTGCCAGCAGCTTAAGCAGTTCGCTCCACGAGCAGTACTTC,CASSLSSSLHEQYF
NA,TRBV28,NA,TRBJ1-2,TGTGCCAGCAGTTTAGTTTGGGTCGGATTCTATGGCTACACCTTC,CASSLVWVGFYGYTF
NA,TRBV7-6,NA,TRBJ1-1,TGTGCCAGCAGCCGTTCGGGGGCGTTGGTTGTCGGGACACCGAACACTGAAGCTTTCTTT,CASSRSGALVVGTPNTEAFF
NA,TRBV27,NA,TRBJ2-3,TGTGCCAGCAGTCCGCCTCGGCGGGGACACACAGATACGCAGTATTTT,CASSPPRRGHTDTQYF
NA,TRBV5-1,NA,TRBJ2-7,TGCGCCAGCAGCTCCCAAACCTACGAGCAGTACTTC,CASSSQTYEQYF
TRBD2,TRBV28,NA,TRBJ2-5,TGTGCCAGCAACCCCCCGGGACTACCCCAAGAGACCCAGTACTTC,CASNPPGLPQETQYF
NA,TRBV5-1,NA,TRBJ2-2,TGCGCCAGCCGCGGTGGGGGGGCCGCGAACACCGGGGAGCTGTTTTTT,CASRGGGAANTGELFF
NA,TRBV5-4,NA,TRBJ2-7,TGTGCCAGCAGCTTGGGAGTTAGGGGGGATGGGGAGCAGTACTTC,CASSLGVRGDGEQYF
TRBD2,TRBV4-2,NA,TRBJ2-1,TGTGCCAGCACTCAGGGACTAGCGGGATACAATGAGCAGTTCTTC,CASTQGLAGYNEQFF
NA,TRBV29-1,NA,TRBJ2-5,TGCAGCGCTCAACGACAGTCGCAAGAGACCCAGTACTTC,CSAQRQSQETQYF
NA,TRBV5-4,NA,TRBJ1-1,TGTGCCAGCAGCTTTCAGGGAAACACTGAAGCTTTCTTT,CASSFQGNTEAFF
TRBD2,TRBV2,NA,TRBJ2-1,TGTGCCAGCAGCCGAAGCGGGGATTCCTACAATGAGCAGTTCTTC,CASSRSGDSYNEQFF
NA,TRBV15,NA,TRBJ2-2,TGTGCCACCAGCATCAGGGTGGCCGGGGAGCTGTTTTTT,CATSIRVAGELFF